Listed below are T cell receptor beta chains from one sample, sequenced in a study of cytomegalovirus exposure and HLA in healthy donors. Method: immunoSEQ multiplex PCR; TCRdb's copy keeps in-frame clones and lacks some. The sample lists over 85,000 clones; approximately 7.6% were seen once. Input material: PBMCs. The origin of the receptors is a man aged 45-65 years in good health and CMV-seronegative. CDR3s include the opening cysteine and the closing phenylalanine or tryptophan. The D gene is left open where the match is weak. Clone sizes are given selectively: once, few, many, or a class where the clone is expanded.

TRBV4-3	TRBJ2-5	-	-	CASSLYRGAGAPETQYF	TGCGCCAGCAGCCTTTACCGGGGGGCGGGGGCCCCCGAGACCCAGTACTTC
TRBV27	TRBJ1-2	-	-	CASSWGGGYGYTF	TGTGCCAGCAGTTGGGGGGGCGGGTATGGCTACACCTTC
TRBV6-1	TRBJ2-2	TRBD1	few	CASSARTGSAGELFF	TGTGCCAGCAGTGCCCGGACAGGGTCGGCCGGGGAGCTGTTTTTT
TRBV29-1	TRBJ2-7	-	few	CSVETGNYEQYF	TGCAGCGTTGAGACAGGAAACTACGAGCAGTACTTC
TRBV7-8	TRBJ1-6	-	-	CASSPTLNPLHF	TGTGCCAGCAGCCCCACTCTGAATCCCCTCCACTTT
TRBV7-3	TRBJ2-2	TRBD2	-	CASSPTQGAGGTNTGELFF	TGTGCCAGCAGCCCCACCCAGGGAGCGGGGGGCACGAACACCGGGGAGCTGTTTTTT
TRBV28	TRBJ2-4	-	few	CASGWFGDIQYF	TGTGCCAGCGGGTGGTTCGGGGACATTCAGTACTTC
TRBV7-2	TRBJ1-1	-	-	CASSFGVTEAFF	TGTGCCAGCAGCTTCGGTGTCACTGAAGCTTTCTTT
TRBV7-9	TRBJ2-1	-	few	CASSKATWLLSVNEQFF	TGTGCCAGCAGTAAAGCGACCTGGTTATTATCAGTCAATGAGCAGTTCTTC
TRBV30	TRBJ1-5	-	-	CAWSVTGTQHF	TGTGCCTGGAGTGTAACGGGGACCCAGCATTTT
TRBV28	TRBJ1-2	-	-	CASSFRTANYGYTF	TGTGCCAGCAGTTTCCGGACAGCTAACTATGGCTACACCTTC
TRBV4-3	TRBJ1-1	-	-	CASSQVGAANTEAFF	TGCGCCAGCAGCCAAGTGGGGGCGGCGAACACTGAAGCTTTCTTT
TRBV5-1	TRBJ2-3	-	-	CASSGTGLGTDTQYF	TGCGCCAGCAGCGGAACAGGATTGGGCACAGATACGCAGTATTTT
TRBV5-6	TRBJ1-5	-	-	CASSLTSDNLRKPQHF	TGTGCCAGCAGCTTGACCTCGGACAACTTGCGAAAGCCCCAGCATTTT
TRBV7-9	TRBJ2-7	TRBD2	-	CASSIAGTSVSYEQYF	TGTGCCAGCAGCATCGCCGGGACTAGCGTGTCCTACGAGCAGTACTTC
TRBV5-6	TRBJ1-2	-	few	CASRPRLEGRGYTF	TGTGCCAGCAGACCCCGATTGGAGGGCCGGGGCTACACCTTC
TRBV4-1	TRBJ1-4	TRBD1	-	CASSQRLQTGGVGKLFF	TGCGCCAGCAGCCAGCGCCTACAGACAGGGGGCGTCGGAAAACTGTTTTTT
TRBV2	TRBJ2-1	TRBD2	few	CASRAGEAYNEQFF	TGTGCCAGCAGGGCGGGAGAGGCCTACAATGAGCAGTTCTTC
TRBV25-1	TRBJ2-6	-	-	CASSELGAGANVLTF	TGTGCCAGCAGTGAATTGGGGGCGGGGGCCAACGTCCTGACTTTC
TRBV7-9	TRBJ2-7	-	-	CASSFPTLGVEQYF	TGTGCCAGCAGCTTCCCCACCCTGGGAGTGGAGCAGTACTTC